This passage covers 5 T cell receptor beta chains from one sample sequenced in a study of siplizumab effects on memory and regulatory T cells. Generated by immunoSEQ multiplex PCR, the TCRdb table keeps only in-frame clones and is missing some. The sample holds more than 85,000 clones, about 91% seen once. The sequenced sample was Tregs sorted from blood. The receptors originated from a human donor in good health.

The rearrangement uses TRBV6-5 and TRBJ1-2; a possible D gene is TRBD1 (5 bases). Between the trimmed V and J ends, which lost 2 bases and 2 bases, there was a span of 12 bases. The germline CDR1 and CDR2 sequences are MNHEY and SVGAGI. The CDR3 length is 15 residues. Here the CDR3 reads CASSYGSGFNYGYTF. The CDR3 nucleotides read TGTGCCAGCAGTTACGGGTCAGGGTTCAACTATGGCTACACCTTC.

The count of this clone is one. The chain is built from TRBV5-1 and TRBJ2-7; 8 nucleotides align to TRBD1. V was pared by 4 bases and J by 0 bases, with 9 bases of the junction left unmatched. This CDR3 has 16 residues. In germline, CDR1 is SGHRS, CDR2 YFSETQ. CDR3 nucleotides: TGCGCCAGCAGCCCGGCAGGGGGCGCGGGCTCCTACGAGCAGTACTTC. Translating it yields CASSPAGGAGSYEQYF. The full variable domain, its missing parts supplied by reference TRBV5-1 and TRBJ2-7, is KAGVTQTPRYLIKTRGQQVTLSCSPISGHRSVSWYQQTPGQGLQFLFEYFSETQRNKGNFPGRFSGRQFSNSRSEMNVSTLELGDSALYLCASSPAGGAGSYEQYFGPGTRLTVT.

The CDR3 DNA follows: TGCGCCAGCAGCCTGTCCCCGGGGAGGAATGAGCAGTTCTTC. Protein: CASSLSPGRNEQFF. The V call is TRBV5-1, the J call TRBJ2-1, with TRBD2 as a possible D gene (6 bases). This CDR3 spans 14 amino acids. Germline V gene lookup returns CDR1 SGHRS and CDR2 YFSETQ. V shed 4 bases and J shed 7 bases, with 15 bases lying between them.

The chain joins TRBV7-2 to TRBJ2-3, with TRBD2 identical over 14 bases. Germline loops: CDR1 SGHTA, CDR2 FQGNSA. The CDR3 extends over 16 amino acids. J gave up 6 bases and V 6 bases, and 8 bases lay outside the gene matches. In DNA form, the CDR3 reads TGTGCCAGCAGGATGGGACTAGCGGGGGCGAGTGATACGCAGTATTTT. Its translation is CASRMGLAGASDTQYF.

The genes are TRBV6-1 and TRBJ2-5; D gene ambiguous. Looked up from germline, CDR1 is MNHNS and CDR2 is SASEGT. V dropped 2 bases and J dropped 5 bases, with 12 bases sitting between them. The CDR3 runs 14 residues. The CDR3 sequence is CASSETDLGETQYF. The CDR3 coding sequence is TGTGCCAGCAGTGAAACCGACCTGGGGGAGACCCAGTACTTC.